The following is a T cell receptor beta chain sequence with its context. TCRdb passed the multiplex PCR reads through MiXCR, listing each CDR3 protein once. The sample yields over 200,000 distinct CDR3 sequences, approximately 29% seen once. Axillary draining lymph nodes of breast cancer patients supplied the node samples. The sample belongs to a study of breast tumors, draining lymph nodes, adjacent tissues. The sequence was obtained from a female donor with breast cancer. Some clones in this sample may be carry-over from other donors' samples. Sequences were obtained from axillary lymph node tissue.

The CDR3 loop is CASSLGSGTVLGTGPDRTNEKLFF. CDR3 coding DNA: TGCGCCAGCAGCTTGGGCTCCGGGACCGTGTTGGGGACAGGGCCGGATCGGACTAATGAAAAACTGTTTTTT. The rearrangement links TRBV5-1 to TRBJ1-4, with TRBD1 matching over 9 bases. This CDR3 is 24 amino acids long. V gave up 0 bases and J gave up 2 bases; unmatched junction bases: 26. Germline V gene data show CDR1 as SGHRS and CDR2 as YFSETQ.